These T cell receptor beta chains were read from a single sample in a study of a mutant IDH1 vaccine in newly diagnosed glioma. Data came from immunoSEQ multiplex PCR; TCRdb stores just in-frame clones and leaves some out. This repertoire shows about 92,000 clones, 80% found once; its top ten account for 7.5%. This specimen was PBMCs, taken from a glioma patient treated with radiotherapy, temozolomide or both. These TCRs come from a middle-aged man with glioma. Each CDR3 is given without its conserved first and last residue.

v_call	j_call	cdr3_length	cdr3_aa
TRBV29-1	TRBJ1-2	16	SVALRGDREGTNYGYT
TRBV18	TRBJ2-7	13	ASSPPGTGSGEQY
TRBV19	TRBJ2-1	9	ASSMNNEQF
TRBV11-2	TRBJ2-5	12	ASSLWGPQETQY
TRBV7-2	TRBJ2-6	15	ASSLVTQGTGANVLT
TRBV12-5	TRBJ2-5	9	ASGLGETQY
TRBV7-2	TRBJ2-2	12	ASSLVRNTGELF
TRBV11-2	TRBJ1-1	9	ASSYHTEAF
TRBV29-1	TRBJ1-2	15	SVVVGVTAGIGYGYT
TRBV10-3	TRBJ1-1	11	AISEGALLEAF
TRBV20-1	TRBJ2-5	7	SAGETQY
TRBV4-2	TRBJ2-3	12	ASSSPGRSDTQY
TRBV18	TRBJ2-5	13	ASSSRTGFQETQY
TRBV7-9	TRBJ2-3	11	ASTGVSTDTQY
TRBV30	TRBJ1-6	13	AWSVVLAVNSPLH
TRBV7-2	TRBJ2-5	13	ASSQLAGGLQTQY
TRBV7-9	TRBJ2-7	13	ASSLVGGGSVEQY
TRBV27	TRBJ1-1	11	ASSFRQGNEAF
TRBV6-5	TRBJ2-5	13	ASRLGLAGPMTQY
TRBV2	TRBJ2-7	8	ASTLYEQY
TRBV5-4	TRBJ1-5	11	ASSLNLNQPQH
TRBV10-3	TRBJ2-5	12	AIHPGRTQETQY
TRBV7-2	TRBJ1-5	13	ASSPTGSSNQPQH
TRBV7-3	TRBJ2-5	12	ASSTDRLQETQY
TRBV6-4	TRBJ2-1	10	ASSASENEQF
TRBV4-2	TRBJ2-7	14	ASSSTGTEPLYEQY
TRBV4-2	NA	12	ASSQALAGYEQY
TRBV10-1	TRBJ2-1	11	ATTNGSHNEQF
TRBV6-1	TRBJ1-1	13	ASSEIFWRNTEAF
TRBV10-2	TRBJ1-2	11	ASSGTDFYGYT
TRBV5-1	TRBJ2-7	13	ASSEADSRSYEQY
TRBV5-1	TRBJ2-7	11	ASSRMTDYEQY
TRBV27	TRBJ1-1	11	ASSFKRNTEAF
TRBV4-3	TRBJ2-7	12	ASSQDTGTYEQY
TRBV30	TRBJ2-7	10	AWRVGWYEQY
TRBV5-4	TRBJ2-7	10	ASSSIDSEQY
TRBV12-5	TRBJ1-1	10	ASQDRKTEAF
TRBV29-1	TRBJ2-7	10	SVTGEIHEQY
TRBV6-5	TRBJ2-1	10	ASTNAINEQF
TRBV11-1	TRBJ2-3	17	ASSPGTSGRAVFPDTQY
TRBV27	TRBJ2-7	12	ASSFQAGTYEQY
TRBV18	TRBJ1-2	13	ASSPGVKTNYGYT
TRBV4-1	TRBJ2-2	15	ASSPLERGANTGELF
TRBV4-2	TRBJ1-3	14	ASSQDVAGKGNTIY
TRBV30	TRBJ1-1	11	AWNRQTNTEAF
TRBV10-3	TRBJ1-4	13	AISEPGDTGEKLF
TRBV4-2	TRBJ2-6	17	ASSQDQNLQPSGANVLT
TRBV4-1	TRBJ1-2	10	ASSRGTLGYT
TRBV9	TRBJ2-5	14	ASSVGGREKGETQY